This T cell receptor (beta chain) appears in the sequencing data of a study of blood T cell repertoires in COVID-19. The wider study: Spain, Italy and the United States supplied samples that represented acute and convalescent COVID-19.

CDR1 is SEHNR, CDR2 FQNEAQ, per germline (reference sequence). The CDR3 extends over 15 amino acids. V shed 4 bases, J shed 10 bases, and the junction held 10 bases outside the gene matches. Measured with immunoSEQ multiplex PCR; TCRdb has only the in-frame clones, and not every one. The sample records around 190,000 clones, more than 75% being singletons. The clonotype comes from a human donor in a cohort sampled during active COVID-19. The chain combines TRBV7-9 with TRBJ2-1; TRBD2 matches at 10 bases. Sequencing was performed on peripheral blood. The CDR3 spells CASSYSGGSLQEQFF. Here the CDR3 DNA reads TGTGCCAGCAGCTATAGCGGGGGGTCCCTCCAGGAGCAGTTCTTC. The full variable domain, its missing parts supplied by reference TRBV7-9 and TRBJ2-1, is DTGVSQNPRHKITKRGQNVTFRCDPISEHNRLYWYRQTLGQGPEFLTYFQNEAQLEKSRLLSDRFSAERPKGSFSTLEIQRTEQGDSAMYLCASSYSGGSLQEQFFGPGTRLTVL.